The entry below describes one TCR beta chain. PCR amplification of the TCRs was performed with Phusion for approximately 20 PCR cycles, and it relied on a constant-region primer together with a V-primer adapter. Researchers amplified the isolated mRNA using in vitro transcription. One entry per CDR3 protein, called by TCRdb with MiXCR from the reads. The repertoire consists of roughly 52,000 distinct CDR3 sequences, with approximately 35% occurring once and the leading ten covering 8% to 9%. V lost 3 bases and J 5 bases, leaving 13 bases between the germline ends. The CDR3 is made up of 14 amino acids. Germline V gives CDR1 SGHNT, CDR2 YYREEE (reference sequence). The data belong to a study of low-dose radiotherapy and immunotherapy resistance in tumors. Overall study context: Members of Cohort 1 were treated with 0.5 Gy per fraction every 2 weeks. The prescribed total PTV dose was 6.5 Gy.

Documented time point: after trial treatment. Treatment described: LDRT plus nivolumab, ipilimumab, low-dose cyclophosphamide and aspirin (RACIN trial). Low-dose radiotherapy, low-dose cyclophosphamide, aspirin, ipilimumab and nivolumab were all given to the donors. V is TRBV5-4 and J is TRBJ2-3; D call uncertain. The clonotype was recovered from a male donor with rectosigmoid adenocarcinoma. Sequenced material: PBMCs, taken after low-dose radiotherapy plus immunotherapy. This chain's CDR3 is CASSSRWAGDTQYF. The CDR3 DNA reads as TGTGCCAGCAGCTCCCGGTGGGCTGGAGATACGCAGTATTTT. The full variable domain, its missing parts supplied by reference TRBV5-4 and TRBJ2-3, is ETGVTQSPTHLIKTRGQQVTLRCSSQSGHNTVSWYQQALGQGPQFIFQYYREEENGRGNFPPRFSGLQFPNYSSELNVNALELDDSALYLCASSSRWAGDTQYFGPGTRLTVL.